The sequence of this T cell receptor (beta chain) was determined in a study of T cells in Graves' hyperthyroidism and ophthalmopathy. Broader study findings: Stable hyperthyroidism was separated from ophthalmopathy by a model based on 13 V-J features.

The TCR beta CDR3 regions underwent amplification using RNA transcripts as the source. First-round RT-PCR with HTBI primers amplified the TCR CDR3 region. In TCRdb, the multiplex PCR reads were re-called with MiXCR into one record per CDR3 protein. This sample yields fewer than 650,000 distinct CDR3 sequences, of which roughly 14% are seen a single time; about 3.9% belongs to the top ten. Any patient presenting with uncontrolled infection, other autoimmune disease, pregnancy or lactation was left out. Based on clinical symptoms, serum thyroxine and TRAb, thyroid ultrasound and orbital computed tomography, diagnoses were reached. The PBMCs studied were ones that came from 9 to 10 ml fresh peripheral blood. This clonotype appeared many times. Its antigen is undetermined. The material sequenced was blood. This TCR derives from a woman in her 40s with Graves' ophthalmopathy.

The CDR3, as DNA: TGTGCCATCAGTGGGTCCGGAGATCAGCCCCAGCATTTT. Translation gives CAISGSGDQPQHF. The chain is built from TRBV10-3 and TRBJ1-5; D ambiguous. The CDR3 runs 13 residues. V was trimmed by 4 bases and J by 5 bases, leaving 9 bases between them. Germline lookup yields CDR1 ENHRY and CDR2 SYGVKD.